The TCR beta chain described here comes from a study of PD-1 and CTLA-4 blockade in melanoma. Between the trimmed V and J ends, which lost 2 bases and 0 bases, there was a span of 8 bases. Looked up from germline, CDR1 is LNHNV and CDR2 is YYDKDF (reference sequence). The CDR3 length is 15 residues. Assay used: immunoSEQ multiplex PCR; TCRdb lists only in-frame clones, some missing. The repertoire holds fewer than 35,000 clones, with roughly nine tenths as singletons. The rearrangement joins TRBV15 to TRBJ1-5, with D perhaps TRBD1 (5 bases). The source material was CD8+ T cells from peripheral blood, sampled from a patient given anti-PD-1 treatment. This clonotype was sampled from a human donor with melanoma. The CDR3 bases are TGTGCCACCAGCAGAAGGGGTCATAGCAATCAGCCCCAGCATTTT. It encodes CATSRRGHSNQPQHF.